A selection of T cell receptor beta chains follows, all from one sample in a study of cytomegalovirus exposure and HLA in healthy donors. Assay: immunoSEQ multiplex PCR; the TCRdb copy retains only in-frame clones and omits some. The sample has over 100,000 clones, roughly four fifths seen once. Sequencing was carried out using PBMCs. The receptors were gathered from a woman in her 50s in good health and CMV-seropositive. Each CDR3 is given with its conserved first and last residue. Each record gives: V gene, J gene, clone size, D gene, CDR3 protein, CDR3 DNA. D genes are given only for firm matches. The size of a clone is reported for some rows only, either as once, few or many, or as a class for expanded clones.

v_gene: TRBV30; j_gene: TRBJ1-1; abundance: -; d_gene: -; CDR3aa: CAWSDKGHLNTEAFF; CDR3nt: TGTGCCTGGAGCGACAAGGGACACCTGAACACTGAAGCTTTCTTT
v_gene: TRBV7-2; j_gene: TRBJ2-1; abundance: -; d_gene: TRBD2; CDR3aa: CASSLFWAGGHGEQFF; CDR3nt: TGTGCCAGCAGCTTATTCTGGGCGGGGGGCCACGGTGAGCAGTTCTTC
v_gene: TRBV5-1; j_gene: TRBJ2-5; abundance: -; d_gene: TRBD2; CDR3aa: CASEEGAAGGGETQYF; CDR3nt: TGCGCCAGCGAAGAAGGGGCAGCGGGGGGCGGGGAGACCCAGTACTTC
v_gene: TRBV6-1; j_gene: TRBJ1-2; abundance: once; d_gene: TRBD1; CDR3aa: CASSEIPQGGSYGYTF; CDR3nt: TGTGCCAGCAGTGAAATCCCCCAGGGGGGAAGCTATGGCTACACCTTC
v_gene: TRBV15; j_gene: TRBJ1-2; abundance: -; d_gene: -; CDR3aa: CATSRDELYGYTF; CDR3nt: TGTGCCACCAGCAGAGATGAGCTCTATGGCTACACCTTC
v_gene: TRBV7-9; j_gene: TRBJ2-1; abundance: -; d_gene: -; CDR3aa: CASSFLTGKQFF; CDR3nt: TGTGCCAGCAGCTTTCTAACGGGGAAGCAGTTCTTC
v_gene: TRBV7-8; j_gene: TRBJ2-1; abundance: -; d_gene: TRBD2; CDR3aa: CASSLRTSSDEQFF; CDR3nt: TGTGCCAGCAGCTTGAGGACTAGCTCGGATGAGCAGTTCTTC
v_gene: TRBV9; j_gene: TRBJ2-1; abundance: -; d_gene: -; CDR3aa: CASSPSAGATYNEQFF; CDR3nt: TGTGCCAGCAGCCCCTCCGCGGGGGCGACCTACAATGAGCAGTTCTTC
v_gene: TRBV7-2; j_gene: TRBJ1-2; abundance: -; d_gene: TRBD1; CDR3aa: CASSPGTTETGAYGYTF; CDR3nt: TGTGCCAGCAGCCCAGGGACAACCGAGACAGGGGCCTATGGCTACACCTTC
v_gene: TRBV4-3; j_gene: TRBJ2-5; abundance: once; d_gene: -; CDR3aa: CASSQTGVPRETQYF; CDR3nt: TGCGCCAGCAGCCAGACAGGTGTGCCCCGAGAGACCCAGTACTTC